These 27 T cell receptor beta chains share one sample of origin, sequenced in a study of identical twins. Each CDR3 protein gets one entry after TCRdb re-called the 5' RACE reads with MiXCR. The data show around 1.7 million distinct CDR3 sequences, roughly a third seen once. The sequenced sample consisted of cord blood. These receptors were collected from a newborn girl in good health.

The gene calls are TRBV20-1 and TRBJ1-5, with a tentative D call TRBD1 (6 bases). V was clipped by 6 bases and J by 0 bases, with 15 bases between them. Germline V gene sequence: CDR1 DFQATT, CDR2 SNEGSKA (reference sequence). The CDR3 length is 15 residues. CDR3 sequence (DNA): TGCAGTGCCGAAGTGGGGGCGGCTAGCAATCAGCCCCAGCATTTT. It codes for CSAEVGAASNQPQHF.

CDR3 loop: CASRGTGSNTGELFF. DNA for the CDR3: TGTGCCAGCAGGGGGACAGGCTCTAACACCGGGGAGCTGTTTTTT. This sequence joins TRBV2 and TRBJ2-2; 8 positions agree with TRBD1. V was pared by 6 bases and J by 2 bases, with 5 bases of the junction left unmatched. CDR1 SNHLY and CDR2 FYNNEI come from the germline V gene. There are 15 residues in the CDR3. Full variable domain (rest looked up from reference TRBV2 and TRBJ2-2): EPEVTQTPSHQVTQMGQEVILRCVPISNHLYFYWYRQILGQKVEFLVSFYNNEISEKSEIFDDQFSVERPDGSNFTLKIRSTKLEDSAMYFCASRGTGSNTGELFFGEGSRLTVL.

This clonotype was detected a few times. This chain uses TRBV10-2 with TRBJ1-4; tentatively, D is TRBD1 (6 bases). CDR3 size: 14 residues. Germline V gene data show CDR1 as WSHSY and CDR2 as SAAADI. V gave up 9 bases and J gave up 8 bases, with 19 bases separating them. CDR3 region: CASLYREGGEKLFF. CDR3 nucleotide sequence: TGCGCCAGTCTATACAGGGAAGGAGGGGAAAAACTGTTTTTT.

This clonotype showed up many times. This chain connects TRBV15 to TRBJ2-3; D perhaps matches TRBD1 (6 bases). CDR3 length: 17 amino acids. The V end lost 0 bases, the J end lost 2 bases, and 15 bases lay between the germline ends. CDR1 and CDR2 (germline): LNHNV, YYDKDF (reference sequence). In DNA form, the CDR3 reads TGTGCCACCAGCAGAGATGGTAGGACAGCCTTCACAGATACGCAGTATTTT. It yields the protein CATSRDGRTAFTDTQYF. Full variable domain (remainder filled in from reference TRBV15 and TRBJ2-3): DAMVIQNPRYQVTQFGKPVTLSCSQTLNHNVMYWYQQKSSQAPKLLFHYYDKDFNNEADTPDNFQSRRPNTSFCFLDIRSPGLGDTAMYLCATSRDGRTAFTDTQYFGPGTRLTVL.

The gene calls are TRBV7-2 and TRBJ2-1; 9 bases agree with TRBD1. With 1 base clipped from V and 0 bases from J, the junction kept 4 bases outside the gene matches. This CDR3 is built from 17 residues. Germline CDR1 is SGHTA and CDR2 is FQGNSA. This CDR3 reads CASSLVPGQGSYNEQFF. The CDR3, as DNA: TGTGCCAGCAGCTTAGTACCGGGACAGGGCTCCTACAATGAGCAGTTCTTC.

This clonotype has at least ten counts. The chain is built from TRBV29-1 and TRBJ2-7, with D perhaps TRBD1 or TRBD2 (7 bases each). The CDR3 length is 10 residues. Trimming pared 6 bases from V and 7 bases from J, leaving 10 bases between. The V gene's germline CDR1 is SQVTM and CDR2 ANQGSEA. This CDR3 is CSVRGGEQYF. Here the CDR3 DNA reads TGCAGCGTCAGGGGGGGGGAGCAGTACTTC.

The V and J genes are TRBV28 and TRBJ2-1; D unresolved. The CDR3 has 12 amino acids. Germline values: CDR1 MDHEN, CDR2 SYDVKM. Trimming removed 4 bases at V and 11 bases at J, with 12 bases between. Here the CDR3 reads CASSSRIHQQFF. For the CDR3, the DNA is TGTGCCAGCAGTTCCAGGATCCATCAGCAGTTCTTC.

This clonotype occurred a few times. The genes are TRBV6-5 and TRBJ1-2; 9 nucleotides line up with TRBD1. The junction had 19 bases not matched to a gene; V was cut back by 4 bases and J by 4 bases. The CDR3 contains 19 residues. Per the germline V gene, CDR1 is MNHEY and CDR2 is SVGAGI. As DNA, the CDR3 is TGTGCCAGCAGTTGGCCCCTGGGACAGGGTCTCCCTTTCTTCTATGGCTACACCTTC. It is translated as CASSWPLGQGLPFFYGYTF.

This chain joins TRBV5-1 and TRBJ2-7; TRBD2 agrees at 8 bases. The germline V gene encodes CDR1 SGHRS and CDR2 YFSETQ. The CDR3 is 15 residues long. Trimming at V came to 0 bases and at J to 3 bases, leaving 5 bases not matched to a gene. The CDR3 sequence is CASSLVGTRIYEQYF. CDR3 nucleotides: TGCGCCAGCAGCTTGGTCGGGACTAGGATCTACGAGCAGTACTTC.

The DNA for the CDR3 is TGTGCCAGCAGCAGACAGGGGGAGAATAGAAACACCATATATTTT. Protein: CASSRQGENRNTIYF. The rearrangement links TRBV4-2 to TRBJ1-3; 9 bases map to TRBD1. The CDR3 spans 15 residues. From germline, CDR1 is LGHNA and CDR2 YNFKEQ. Trimming cost V 5 bases and J 5 bases; bases outside gene matches: 7.

This clonotype has only a few counts. The V and J genes are TRBV6-4 and TRBJ2-1, with D possibly matching TRBD2 (5 bases). Germline CDR1 is MRHNA and CDR2 is SNTAGT. The CDR3 covers 15 residues. The V and J ends lost 2 bases and 0 bases respectively, with 8 bases between them. CDR3 loop: CASSDHAGSYNEQFF. For the CDR3, the DNA is TGTGCCAGCAGTGACCATGCGGGCTCCTACAATGAGCAGTTCTTC.

This clonotype has a handful of counts. The chain uses TRBV2 and TRBJ2-1; D perhaps matches TRBD2 (6 bases). Germline values: CDR1 SNHLY, CDR2 FYNNEI. Trimming left V 0 bases short and J 6 bases short, with 9 bases between. The CDR3 spans 14 residues. The CDR3 is CASSEARGPNEQFF. The CDR3 DNA reads TGTGCCAGCAGTGAAGCGCGGGGACCCAATGAGCAGTTCTTC.

This clonotype was seen more than once but under ten times. This chain connects TRBV3-1 to TRBJ1-2, with D possibly TRBD1 on 6 matching bases. The CDR3 loop spans 16 amino acids. V lost 0 bases and J lost 2, with 13 bases in between. The V gene's germline CDR1 is LGHDT and CDR2 YNNKEL (reference sequence). CDR3 in amino acids: CASSQERTDPNYGYTF. The CDR3 region has the DNA TGTGCCAGCAGCCAAGAAAGGACAGACCCGAACTATGGCTACACCTTC.

The chain carries TRBV29-1 and TRBJ2-5, with TRBD2 matching over 9 bases. V gave up 5 bases and J gave up 14 bases; unmatched junction bases: 12. CDR3 length equals 12 residues. CDR1 and CDR2 from the germline V gene are SQVTM and ANQGSEA. The CDR3, as DNA: TGCAGCGTTATAACGCAGGGACTAGCTCAATACTTC. Translated: CSVITQGLAQYF.

This chain joins TRBV27 and TRBJ1-4; 10 nucleotides agree with TRBD1. With V trimmed by 9 bases and J by 0 bases, 13 bases remained unmatched. This CDR3 is 18 amino acids long. Germline lookup yields CDR1 MNHEY and CDR2 SMNVEV (reference sequence). CDR3 in DNA: TGTGCCAGGAAGGGACAGGGGAGAAGTGGGGCAACTAATGAAAAACTGTTTTTT. This encodes CARKGQGRSGATNEKLFF.

This clonotype was counted only a few times. V is TRBV10-3 and J is TRBJ2-2; maybe TRBD2 (6 bases). The CDR3 is 14 amino acids. V was shortened by 8 bases and J by 3 bases, with 13 bases between the two germline ends. Germline CDR1 and CDR2: ENHRY and SYGVKD. The CDR3 region has the DNA TGTGCCATCCCCGGAGGGGCGGACACCGGGGAGCTGTTTTTT. It encodes CAIPGGADTGELFF.

This clonotype has ten or more counts. This chain links TRBV12-3 or TRBV12-4 with TRBJ1-2; 7 nucleotides agree with TRBD1. CDR3 size: 14 residues. V was clipped by 2 bases and J by 4 bases; unmatched bases: 4. CDR3 in DNA: TGTGCCAGCAGTTTAACCAGGGGGGGCTATGGCTACACCTTC. Its translation: CASSLTRGGYGYTF.

In this sample, this clonotype turned up many times. The rearrangement uses TRBV4-2 and TRBJ2-7; D could derive from TRBD1 or TRBD2 (5 bases each). V lost 4 bases and J lost 4, with 14 bases in between. CDR1 is LGHNA and CDR2 is YNFKEQ in the germline V gene. The CDR3 loop spans 14 amino acids. The CDR3 DNA reads as TGTGCCAGCAGCCCGGGACCCCTTCAATACGAGCAGTACTTC. Translation: CASSPGPLQYEQYF.

This clonotype was seen a few times. The V and J genes are TRBV25-1 and TRBJ1-1; maybe TRBD1 (6 bases). The CDR3 runs 17 residues. From germline, CDR1 is MGHDK and CDR2 SYGVNS. Trimming removed 0 bases from V and 1 base from J, with 15 bases in between. The DNA for the CDR3 is TGTGCCAGCAGTGAATATGGTTCAGGGGCGCCGAACACTGAAGCTTTCTTT. Protein product: CASSEYGSGAPNTEAFF.

This chain uses TRBV10-2 with TRBJ1-1, with D uncertain. The germline V and J ends were trimmed by 5 bases and 8 bases, with 9 bases remaining between them. The CDR3 sequence is 11 residues long. From germline, CDR1 is WSHSY and CDR2 SAAADI. The CDR3 is CASSKRVEAFF. DNA for the CDR3: TGCGCCAGCAGTAAGAGGGTAGAAGCTTTCTTT.

This clonotype appeared many times. Germline and junction disagree at one end, which may indicate a read error. The rearrangement joins TRBV5-1 to TRBJ2-7; D is ambiguous. From germline, CDR1 is SGHRS and CDR2 YFSETQ. CDR3 size: 13 residues. The CDR3: CASSLVGVYEQYF. As DNA, the CDR3 is TGTGCCAGCAGCTTAGTTGGGGTCTACGAGCAGTACTTC. The variable domain in full, completed from reference TRBV5-1 and TRBJ2-7, reads KAGVTQTPRYLIKTRGQQVTLSCSPISGHRSVSWYQQTPGQGLQFLFEYFSETQRNKGNFPGRFSGRQFSNSRSEMNVSTLELGDSALYLCASSLVGVYEQYFGPGTRLTVT.

J is TRBJ2-7 and V is TRBV3-1, with D possibly TRBD1 on 7 matching bases. Matching the DNA end better, TRBJ2-5 makes the J call doubtful. CDR1 is LGHDT and CDR2 is YNNKEL in the germline V gene (reference sequence). CDR3 length equals 16 residues. CDR3 DNA: TGTGCCAGCAGCCATGCATCAGGGGGGTGGAAAGAGACCCAGTACTTC. Residues: CASSHASGGWKETQYF.

J is TRBJ2-1 and V is TRBV7-9; TRBD2 agrees at 9 bases. Looked up from germline, CDR1 is SEHNR and CDR2 is FQNEAQ (reference sequence). The CDR3 loop spans 16 amino acids. J lost 10 bases, V lost 5 bases, and 15 bases had no gene match. CDR3 residues: CASSPPGLAVSYEQFF. In DNA, the CDR3 is TGTGCCAGCAGCCCCCCGGGACTAGCAGTCTCCTACGAGCAGTTCTTC.

This rearrangement joins TRBV10-3 to TRBJ1-6; 8 bases line up with TRBD1. The length of the CDR3 is 14 residues. V lost 6 bases to trimming and J lost 6 bases; unmatched junction nucleotides: 4. Germline loops: CDR1 ENHRY, CDR2 SYGVKD. CDR3 region: CAIRRTGSNSPLHF. As DNA, the CDR3 is TGTGCCATCAGGAGGACAGGGTCTAATTCACCCCTCCACTTT.

This chain uses TRBV5-1 with TRBJ2-7; the D gene is possibly TRBD2 (5 bases). Trimming left V 0 bases short and J 3 bases short, with 13 bases between. The CDR3 extends over 15 amino acids. Per the germline V gene, CDR1 is SGHRS and CDR2 is YFSETQ. The CDR3 here is CASSLEASSYYEQYF. CDR3 bases: TGCGCCAGCAGCTTGGAGGCTAGCAGCTACTACGAGCAGTACTTC.

This sequence joins TRBV2 and TRBJ1-2, with D maybe TRBD1 (6 bases). CDR3 length equals 13 residues. The germline V gene has CDR1 SNHLY and CDR2 FYNNEI. The V and J ends lost 2 bases and 8 bases respectively, with 12 bases between them. The CDR3 DNA reads as TGTGCCAGCAGTGAAACGCGGGGGCAGGGCTACACCTTC. Its protein is CASSETRGQGYTF.

This rearrangement joins TRBV5-1 to TRBJ2-2, with 8 bases that match TRBD2. The CDR3 is 13 residues long. The germline gives CDR1 SGHRS, CDR2 YFSETQ. The trim removed 4 bases at V and 6 bases at J, leaving 2 bases unmatched. This CDR3 reads CASSRTSPGELFF. The CDR3 DNA reads as TGCGCCAGCAGCAGGACTAGCCCCGGGGAGCTGTTTTTT.